This T cell receptor beta chain appears in the sequencing data of a study of blood T cells in healthy people across ages. Germline V lookup: CDR1 KGHSH, CDR2 LQKENI. The CDR3 contains 15 residues. Study observations and caveats: One million T cells yielded diversity estimates that were considered underestimates.

Combining a sample-barcoded 5' primer with a J-beta primer mix, a second PCR ran for about 7 to 11 cycles. At least 3 million CDR3-containing paired-end reads were obtained per sample. Using its own MiXCR run on the 5' RACE reads, TCRdb lists one record per CDR3 protein. The sample gives around 750,000 distinct CDR3 sequences, about 48% of which show up once; around 40% is in the top ten. Each sample used at least 6.5 million PBMCs. This clonotype has just a few counts. Its antigen is unknown. This chain connects TRBV18 to TRBJ2-4; 9 positions agree with TRBD1. The J call is uncertain, as TRBJ2-7 better fits the DNA end. Sequencing was performed on blood. This receptor was taken from an elderly man in good health. In DNA form, the CDR3 reads TGTGCCAGCTCACCAAAGACAGGGGGATCCTACGAGCAGTACTTC. Translation: CASSPKTGGSYEQYF.